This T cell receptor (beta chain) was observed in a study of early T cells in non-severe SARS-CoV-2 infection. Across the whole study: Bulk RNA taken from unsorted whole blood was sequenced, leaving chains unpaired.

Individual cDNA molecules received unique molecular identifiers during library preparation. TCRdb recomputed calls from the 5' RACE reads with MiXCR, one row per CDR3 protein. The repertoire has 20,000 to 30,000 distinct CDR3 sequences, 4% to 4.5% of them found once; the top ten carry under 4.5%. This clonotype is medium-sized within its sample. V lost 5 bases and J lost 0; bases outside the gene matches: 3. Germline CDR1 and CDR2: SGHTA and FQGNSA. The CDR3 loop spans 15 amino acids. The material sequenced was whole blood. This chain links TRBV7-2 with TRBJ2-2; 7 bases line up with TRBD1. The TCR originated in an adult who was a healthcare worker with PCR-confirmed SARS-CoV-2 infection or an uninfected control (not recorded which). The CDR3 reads CASSPGTANTGELFF. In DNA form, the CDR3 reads TGTGCCAGCAGCCCAGGGACAGCGAACACCGGGGAGCTGTTTTTT.